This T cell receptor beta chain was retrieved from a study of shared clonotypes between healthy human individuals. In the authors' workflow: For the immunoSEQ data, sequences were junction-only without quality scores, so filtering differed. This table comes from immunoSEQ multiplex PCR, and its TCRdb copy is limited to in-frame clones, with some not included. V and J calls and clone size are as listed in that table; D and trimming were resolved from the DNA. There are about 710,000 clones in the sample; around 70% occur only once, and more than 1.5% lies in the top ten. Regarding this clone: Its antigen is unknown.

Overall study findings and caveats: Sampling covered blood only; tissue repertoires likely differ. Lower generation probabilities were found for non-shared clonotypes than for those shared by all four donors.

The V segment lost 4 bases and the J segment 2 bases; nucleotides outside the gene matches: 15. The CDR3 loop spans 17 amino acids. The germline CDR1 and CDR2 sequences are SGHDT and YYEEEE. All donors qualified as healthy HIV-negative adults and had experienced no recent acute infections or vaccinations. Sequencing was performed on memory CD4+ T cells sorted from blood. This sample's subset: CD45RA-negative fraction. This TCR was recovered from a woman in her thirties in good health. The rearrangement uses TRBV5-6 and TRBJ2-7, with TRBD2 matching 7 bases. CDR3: CASSRGRSSGPAYEQYF. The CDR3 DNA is TGTGCCAGCAGCCGCGGACGGTCTAGCGGTCCTGCCTACGAGCAGTACTTC.